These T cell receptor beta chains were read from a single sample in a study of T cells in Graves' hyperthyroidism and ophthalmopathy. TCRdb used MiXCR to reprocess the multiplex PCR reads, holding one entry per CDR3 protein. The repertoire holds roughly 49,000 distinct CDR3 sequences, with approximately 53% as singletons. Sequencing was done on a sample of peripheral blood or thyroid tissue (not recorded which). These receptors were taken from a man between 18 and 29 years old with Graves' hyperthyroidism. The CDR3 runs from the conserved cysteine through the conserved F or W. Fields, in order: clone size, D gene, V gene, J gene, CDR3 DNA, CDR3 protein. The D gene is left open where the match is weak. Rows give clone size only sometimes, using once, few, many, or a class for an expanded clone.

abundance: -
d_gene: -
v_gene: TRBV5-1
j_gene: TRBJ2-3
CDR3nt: TGCGCCAGCAGCTTCCTGAGGAGCACAGATACGCAGTATTTT
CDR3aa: CASSFLRSTDTQYF

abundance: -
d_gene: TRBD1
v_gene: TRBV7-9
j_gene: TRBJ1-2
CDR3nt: TGTGCCAGCAGCTCTCCGGGACAGGGTCGGCGTGGCTACACCTTC
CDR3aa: CASSSPGQGRRGYTF

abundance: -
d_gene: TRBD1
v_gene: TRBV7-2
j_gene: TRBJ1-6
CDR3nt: TGTGCCAGCAGCATATCCGGGACAGCTAATTCACCCCTCCACTTT
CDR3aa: CASSISGTANSPLHF

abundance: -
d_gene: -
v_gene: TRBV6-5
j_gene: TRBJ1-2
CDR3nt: TGTGCCAGCAGTTACACGACTTGGGGACCAGAAGGCTACACCTTC
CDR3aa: CASSYTTWGPEGYTF

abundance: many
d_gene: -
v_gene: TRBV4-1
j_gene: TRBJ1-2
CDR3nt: TGCGCCAGCAGCCAGATGGGACTCTATGGCTACACCTTC
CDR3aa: CASSQMGLYGYTF

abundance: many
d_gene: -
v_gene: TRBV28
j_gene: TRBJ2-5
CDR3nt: TGTGCCACCCTAAGTCGGGGGGAGACCCAGTACTTC
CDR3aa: CATLSRGETQYF

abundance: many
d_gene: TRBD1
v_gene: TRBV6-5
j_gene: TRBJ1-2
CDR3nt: TGTGCCAGCAGTTTTAGGACAGGGATAGATGGCTACACCTTC
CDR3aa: CASSFRTGIDGYTF

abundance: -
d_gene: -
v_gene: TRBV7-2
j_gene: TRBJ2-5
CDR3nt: TGTGCCAGCAGTGAAGGGGGGTCCGAAGAGACCCAGTACTTC
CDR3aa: CASSEGGSEETQYF

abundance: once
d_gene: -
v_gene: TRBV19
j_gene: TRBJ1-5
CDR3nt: TGTGCTAGTATGCTTTTCGATCAGCCCCAGCATTTT
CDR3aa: CASMLFDQPQHF

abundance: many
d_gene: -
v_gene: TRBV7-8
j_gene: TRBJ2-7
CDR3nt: TGTGCCAGCAGCTTAACCCCAGGCAGGGAGCAGTACTTC
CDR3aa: CASSLTPGREQYF

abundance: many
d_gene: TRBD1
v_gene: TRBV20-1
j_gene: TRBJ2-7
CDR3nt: TGCAGTGCTAGAGATCTGACAGGGAGCTACGAGCAGTACTTC
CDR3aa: CSARDLTGSYEQYF

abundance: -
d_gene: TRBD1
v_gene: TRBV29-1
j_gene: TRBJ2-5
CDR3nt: TGCAGCGGGACAGGGGCAGTCCAAGAGACCCAGTACTTC
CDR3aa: CSGTGAVQETQYF

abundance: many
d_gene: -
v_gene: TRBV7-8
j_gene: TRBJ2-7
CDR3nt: TGTGCCAGCAGCTTCCAGGTATACGAGCAGTACTTC
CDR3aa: CASSFQVYEQYF